These T cell receptor beta chains were read from a single sample in a study of metastatic and nonmetastatic thyroid tumors. TCRdb re-clonotyped the PCR reads via MiXCR. The sample consists of some 6,800 clones, more than 3% of them appearing once. The specimen sequenced was tumor tissue. The receptors shown here come from a female donor with papillary thyroid cancer or a benign thyroid nodule (not recorded which). Some clones in this sample may be carry-over from other donors' samples. Each CDR3 is given with its conserved first and last residue. The D gene is left open where the match is weak. Size tells how often a clone was seen (once, few, many) or the class of an expanded clone, and some rows leave it out.

>TRBJ1-2|NA|TRBV6-1|medium-sized
CAVGEDSFYTF
TGTGCCGTGGGGGAGGACAGTTTCTACACCTTC
>TRBJ2-7|TRBD2|TRBV6-1|many
CASRREGLADYEQYF
TGTGCCAGCAGGAGGGAGGGACTAGCGGACTACGAGCAGTACTTC
>TRBJ1-2|NA|TRBV7-3|medium-sized
CASSLEGNNYGYTF
TGTGCCAGCAGCTTGGAGGGGAACAACTATGGCTACACCTTC
>TRBJ1-4|NA|TRBV13|medium-sized
CASSLKKGKLFF
TGTGCCAGCAGCTTAAAGAAGGGAAAACTGTTTTTT
>TRBJ2-3|NA|TRBV30|many
CAVNRDSTDTQYF
TGTGCCGTAAACCGGGACAGCACAGATACGCAGTATTTT
>TRBJ2-1|NA|TRBV14|medium-sized
CASSQVQHFPVNEQFF
TGTGCCAGCAGCCAAGTACAACACTTCCCTGTGAATGAGCAGTTCTTC
>TRBJ1-2|TRBD1|TRBV29-1|many
CSVEEQGGGYTF
TGCAGCGTTGAAGAGCAGGGGGGTGGCTACACCTTC
>TRBJ2-7|NA|TRBV10-2|NA
CASSDVVGAYEQYF
TGCGCCAGCAGTGACGTCGTGGGGGCCTACGAGCAGTACTTC
>TRBJ1-1|NA|TRBV4-1|many
CASSHSGVEAFF
TGCGCCAGCAGCCACTCAGGGGTTGAAGCTTTCTTT
>TRBJ2-7|NA|TRBV5-6|many
CASSLMGASSLYEQYF
TGTGCCAGCAGCTTGATGGGGGCATCCTCCCTTTACGAGCAGTACTTC
>TRBJ2-7|TRBD1|TRBV10-2|medium-sized
CASSGDRDYEQYF
TGCGCCAGCAGTGGGGACAGGGACTACGAGCAGTACTTC
>TRBJ1-2|NA|TRBV14|many
CASSRLTGDYGYTF
TGTGCCAGCAGCCGACTGACAGGCGACTATGGCTACACCTTC
>TRBJ1-1|NA|TRBV2|many
CASSAHLGGKNTEAFF
TGTGCCAGCAGTGCCCACCTTGGGGGTAAGAACACTGAAGCTTTCTTT
>TRBJ2-1|NA|TRBV20-1|medium-sized
CSARNPGRGRSDEQFF
TGCAGTGCTAGAAACCCCGGAAGAGGGAGATCGGATGAGCAGTTCTTC
>TRBJ1-4|TRBD1|TRBV2|many
CASSGGTGQEKLFF
TGTGCCAGCAGCGGCGGGACAGGGCAGGAAAAACTGTTTTTT
>TRBJ2-5|NA|TRBV2|medium-sized
CASSEGGRGETQYF
TGTGCCAGCAGTGAAGGGGGCAGGGGAGAGACCCAGTACTTC
>TRBJ2-7|NA|TRBV7-9|many
CASSLAGGYEQYF
TGTGCCAGCAGCTTAGCAGGGGGCTACGAGCAGTACTTC
>TRBJ2-6|TRBD1|TRBV5-1|many
CASSDRGGAGANVLTF
TGCGCCAGCAGCGACAGGGGGGGAGCTGGGGCCAACGTCCTGACTTTC
>TRBJ2-7|TRBD2|TRBV15|many
CATSRLAGEEQYF
TGTGCCACCAGCCGACTAGCGGGGGAAGAGCAGTACTTC
>TRBJ1-6|NA|TRBV2|medium-sized
CASSVDSLNSPLHF
TGTGCCAGCAGCGTCGACAGCCTGAATTCACCCCTCCACTTT
>TRBJ1-1|NA|TRBV12-3/TRBV12-4|few
CASSYREGEAFF
TGTGCCAGCAGCTACAGGGAAGGCGAAGCTTTCTTT
>TRBJ1-1|NA|TRBV20-1|many
CSAWVTPSNTEAFF
TGCAGTGCTTGGGTTACACCCTCGAACACTGAAGCTTTCTTT
>TRBJ2-2|TRBD1|TRBV29-1|many
CSVVGTGGPGELFF
TGCAGCGTTGTCGGGACAGGGGGTCCCGGGGAGCTGTTTTTT
>TRBJ1-2|NA|TRBV12-3/TRBV12-4|medium-sized
CASSWGQASGDGYTF
TGTGCCAGCAGTTGGGGGCAGGCTTCGGGCGATGGCTACACCTTC
>TRBJ2-7|NA|TRBV2|many
CASSEISGGTYEQYF
TGTGCCAGCAGTGAAATTTCTGGGGGGACCTACGAGCAGTACTTC
>TRBJ2-7|NA|TRBV6-1|medium-sized
CASSGLDPYEQYF
TGTGCCAGCAGTGGACTAGACCCCTACGAGCAGTACTTC
>TRBJ2-7|NA|TRBV11-3|medium-sized
CASSFRTSGHEQYF
TGTGCCAGCAGCTTCCGGACCTCGGGCCACGAGCAGTACTTC
>TRBJ2-1|NA|TRBV25-1|many
CATRLGQASEQFF
TGTGCCACTCGGCTGGGGCAAGCCTCTGAGCAGTTCTTC
>TRBJ1-5|TRBD1|TRBV6-2/TRBV6-3|NA
CASTDRVSRSNQPQHF
TGTGCCAGCACCGACAGGGTCTCTCGGAGCAATCAGCCCCAGCATTTT
>TRBJ2-3|TRBD2|TRBV2|medium-sized
CASSDRLADSTDTQYF
TGTGCCAGCAGTGATCGGCTAGCGGATAGCACAGATACGCAGTATTTT
>TRBJ2-7|NA|TRBV2|medium-sized
CAARVGRTYEQYF
TGTGCCGCGCGGGTTGGGAGAACCTACGAGCAGTACTTC
>TRBJ2-5|TRBD1|TRBV19|NA
CASRRGTGSETQYF
TGTGCCAGTAGGAGGGGGACAGGGAGTGAGACCCAGTACTTC
>TRBJ2-2|NA|TRBV5-1|many
CASSPGDRTGELFF
TGCGCCAGCAGCCCGGGAGATCGAACCGGGGAGCTGTTTTTT